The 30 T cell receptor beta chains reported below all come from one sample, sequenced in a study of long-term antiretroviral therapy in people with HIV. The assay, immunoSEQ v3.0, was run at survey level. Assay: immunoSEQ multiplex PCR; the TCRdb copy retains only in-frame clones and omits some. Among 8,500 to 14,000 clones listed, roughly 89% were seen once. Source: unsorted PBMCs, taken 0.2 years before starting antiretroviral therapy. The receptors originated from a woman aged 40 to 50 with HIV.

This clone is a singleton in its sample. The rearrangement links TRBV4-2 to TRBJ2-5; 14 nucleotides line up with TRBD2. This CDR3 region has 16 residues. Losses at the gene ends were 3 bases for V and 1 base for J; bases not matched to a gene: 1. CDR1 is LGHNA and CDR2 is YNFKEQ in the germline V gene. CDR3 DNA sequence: TGTGCCAGCAGCCACGGACTAGCGGGGGGCCAAGAGACCCAGTACTTC. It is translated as CASSHGLAGGQETQYF.

Written as DNA, the CDR3 is TGTGCCAGTAGTATCTCATGGTCCCAAGGTTCACCCCTCCACTTT. Protein product: CASSISWSQGSPLHF. The V and J genes are TRBV19 and TRBJ1-6; D gene ambiguous. Deletions cut 3 bases from V and 9 bases from J, with 15 bases between. Germline V gives CDR1 LNHDA, CDR2 SQIVND (reference sequence). This CDR3 has 15 amino acids.

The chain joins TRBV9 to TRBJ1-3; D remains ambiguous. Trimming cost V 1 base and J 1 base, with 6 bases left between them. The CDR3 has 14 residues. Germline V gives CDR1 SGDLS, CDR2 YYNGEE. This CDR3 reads CASSVSMSGNTIYF. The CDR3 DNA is TGTGCCAGCAGCGTATCTATGTCTGGAAACACCATATATTTT.

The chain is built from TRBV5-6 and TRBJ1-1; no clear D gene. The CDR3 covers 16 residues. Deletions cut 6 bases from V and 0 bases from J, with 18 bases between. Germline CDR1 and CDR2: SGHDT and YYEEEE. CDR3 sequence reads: CASNFGEGFMNTEAFF. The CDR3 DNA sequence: TGTGCCAGCAATTTCGGGGAGGGATTCATGAACACTGAAGCTTTCTTT.

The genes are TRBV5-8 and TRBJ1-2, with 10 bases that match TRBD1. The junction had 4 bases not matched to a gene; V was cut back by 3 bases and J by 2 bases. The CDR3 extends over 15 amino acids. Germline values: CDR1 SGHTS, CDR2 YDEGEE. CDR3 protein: CASSWTGQGNYGYTF. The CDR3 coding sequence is TGTGCCAGCAGCTGGACGGGACAGGGGAACTATGGCTACACCTTC.

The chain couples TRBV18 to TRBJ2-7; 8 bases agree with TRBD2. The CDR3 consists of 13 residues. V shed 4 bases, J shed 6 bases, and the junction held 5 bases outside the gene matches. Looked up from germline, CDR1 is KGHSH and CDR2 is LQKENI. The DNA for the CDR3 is TGTGCCAGCTCACTCGGGGGGGTCCGCGAGCAGTACTTC. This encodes CASSLGGVREQYF.

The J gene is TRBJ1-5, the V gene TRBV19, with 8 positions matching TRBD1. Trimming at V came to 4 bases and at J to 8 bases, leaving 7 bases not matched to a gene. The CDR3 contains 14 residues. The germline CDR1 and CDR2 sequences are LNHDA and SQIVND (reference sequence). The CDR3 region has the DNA TGTGCCAGTAGTAGGACAGGGCCTTTGGAGCCCCAGCATTTT. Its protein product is CASSRTGPLEPQHF.

The CDR3 coding sequence is TGTGCCAGCACCCCGGGGGGACAGGGAAACACTGAAGCTTTCTTT. This translates into CASTPGGQGNTEAFF. J is TRBJ1-1 and V is TRBV25-1, with 9 bases matching TRBD1. The CDR3 is 15 amino acids. The ends lost 7 bases at V and 2 bases at J; junction bases unmatched: 8. The germline V gene encodes CDR1 MGHDK and CDR2 SYGVNS.

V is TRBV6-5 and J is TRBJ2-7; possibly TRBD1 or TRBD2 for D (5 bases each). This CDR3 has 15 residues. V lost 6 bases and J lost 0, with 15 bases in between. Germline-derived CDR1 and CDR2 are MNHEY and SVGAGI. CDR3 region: CASRRDRPSSYEQYF. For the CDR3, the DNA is TGTGCCAGCAGACGGGACCGACCGAGCTCCTACGAGCAGTACTTC.

CDR3 region: CAWSTGGEQYF. The CDR3 coding sequence is TGTGCCTGGAGTACAGGGGGCGAGCAGTACTTC. This chain links TRBV30 with TRBJ2-7, with TRBD1 identical over 8 bases. Germline-derived CDR1 and CDR2 are GTSNPN and SVGIG (reference sequence). Losses at the gene ends were 2 bases for V and 6 bases for J; bases not matched to a gene: 0. The CDR3 has 11 amino acids. Full variable domain (missing parts from reference TRBV30 and TRBJ2-7): SQTIHQWPATLVQPVGSPLSLECTVEGTSNPNLYWYRQAAGRGLQLLFYSVGIGQISSEVPQNLSASRPQDRQFILSSKKLLLSDSGFYLCAWSTGGEQYFGPGTRLTVT.

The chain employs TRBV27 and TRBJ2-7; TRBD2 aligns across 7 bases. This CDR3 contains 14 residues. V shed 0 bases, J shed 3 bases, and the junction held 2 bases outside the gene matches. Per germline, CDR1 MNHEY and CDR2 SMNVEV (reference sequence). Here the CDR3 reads CASSLSRGGYEQYF. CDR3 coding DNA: TGTGCCAGCAGTTTATCTCGCGGGGGCTACGAGCAGTACTTC.

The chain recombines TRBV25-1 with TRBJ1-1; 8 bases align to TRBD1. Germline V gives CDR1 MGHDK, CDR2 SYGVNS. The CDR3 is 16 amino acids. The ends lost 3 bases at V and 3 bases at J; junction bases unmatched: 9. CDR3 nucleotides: TGTGCCAGCAGTGAGATAGGCAGGGGGCTGGACACTGAAGCTTTCTTT. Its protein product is CASSEIGRGLDTEAFF.

CDR3 in DNA: TGTGCCAGCAGCCCGACCCTGGGAACTAATGAAAAACTGTTTTTT. Translation gives CASSPTLGTNEKLFF. The chain joins TRBV9 to TRBJ1-4; no reliable D call. CDR1 SGDLS and CDR2 YYNGEE come from the germline V gene. V lost 4 bases to trimming and J lost 1 base, with 11 bases between them. The CDR3 runs to 15 residues.

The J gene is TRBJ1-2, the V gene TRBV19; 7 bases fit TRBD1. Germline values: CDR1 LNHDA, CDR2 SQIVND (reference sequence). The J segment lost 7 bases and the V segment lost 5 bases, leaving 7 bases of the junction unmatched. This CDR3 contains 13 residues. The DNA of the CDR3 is TGTGCCAGTAGTGTCACAGGGGCCCTTGGCTACACCTTC. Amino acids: CASSVTGALGYTF.

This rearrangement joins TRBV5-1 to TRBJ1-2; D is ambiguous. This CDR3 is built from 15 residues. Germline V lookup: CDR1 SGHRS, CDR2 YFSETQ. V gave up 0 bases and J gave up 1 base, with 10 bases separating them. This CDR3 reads CASSLAKTYNYGYTF. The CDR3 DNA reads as TGCGCCAGCAGCTTGGCGAAGACCTATAACTATGGCTACACCTTC.

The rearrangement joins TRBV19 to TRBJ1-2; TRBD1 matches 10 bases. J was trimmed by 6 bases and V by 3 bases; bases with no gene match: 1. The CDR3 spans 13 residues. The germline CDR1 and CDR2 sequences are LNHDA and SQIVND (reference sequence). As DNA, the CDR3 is TGTGCCAGTAGTATCGGACAGGGGGATGGCTACACCTTC. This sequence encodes CASSIGQGDGYTF. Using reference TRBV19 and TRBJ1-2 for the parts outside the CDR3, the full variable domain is DGGITQSPKYLFRKEGQNVTLSCEQNLNHDAMYWYRQDPGQGLRLIYYSQIVNDFQKGDIAEGYSVSREKKESFPLTVTSAQKNPTAFYLCASSIGQGDGYTFGSGTRLTVV.

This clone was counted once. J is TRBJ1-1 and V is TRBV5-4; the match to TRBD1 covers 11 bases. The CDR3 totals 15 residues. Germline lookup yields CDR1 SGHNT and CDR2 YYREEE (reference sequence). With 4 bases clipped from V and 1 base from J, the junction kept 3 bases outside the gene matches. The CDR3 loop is CASSPGTGGNTEAFF. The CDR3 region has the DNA TGTGCCAGCAGCCCGGGGACAGGGGGGAACACTGAAGCTTTCTTT.

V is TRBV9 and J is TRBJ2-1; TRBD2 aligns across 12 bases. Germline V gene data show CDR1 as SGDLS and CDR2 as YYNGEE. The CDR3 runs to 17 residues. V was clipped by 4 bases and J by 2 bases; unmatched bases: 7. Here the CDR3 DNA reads TGTGCCAGCAGCCCCTCTAGCGGGGGGGCAGCCTACAATGAGCAGTTCTTC. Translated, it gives CASSPSSGGAAYNEQFF.

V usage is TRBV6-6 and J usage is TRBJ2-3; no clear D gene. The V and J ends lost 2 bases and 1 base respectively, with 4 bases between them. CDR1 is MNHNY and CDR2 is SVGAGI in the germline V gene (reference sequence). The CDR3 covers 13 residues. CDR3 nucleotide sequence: TGTGCCAGCAGTTACATTGGCACAGATACGCAGTATTTT. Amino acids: CASSYIGTDTQYF.

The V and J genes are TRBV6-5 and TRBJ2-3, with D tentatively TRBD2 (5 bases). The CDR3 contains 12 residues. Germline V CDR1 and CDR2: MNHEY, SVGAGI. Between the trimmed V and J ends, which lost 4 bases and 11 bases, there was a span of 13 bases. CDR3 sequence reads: CASSSPGNKQYF. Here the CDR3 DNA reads TGTGCCAGCAGTTCCCCCGGGAATAAGCAGTATTTT.

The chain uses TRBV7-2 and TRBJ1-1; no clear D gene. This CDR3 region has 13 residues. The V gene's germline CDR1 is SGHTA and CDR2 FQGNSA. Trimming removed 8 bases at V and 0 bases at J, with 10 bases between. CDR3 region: CASGRRVNTEAFF. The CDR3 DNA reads TGTGCCAGCGGCCGACGGGTGAACACTGAAGCTTTCTTT.

DNA of the CDR3: TGTGCCAGCAGTGAGGACGCCTACGAGCAGTACTTC. Translating gives CASSEDAYEQYF. The chain recombines TRBV6-1 with TRBJ2-7; no firm D call. The CDR3 extends over 12 amino acids. V dropped 3 bases and J dropped 2 bases, with 5 bases sitting between them. Germline CDR1 is MNHNS and CDR2 is SASEGT.

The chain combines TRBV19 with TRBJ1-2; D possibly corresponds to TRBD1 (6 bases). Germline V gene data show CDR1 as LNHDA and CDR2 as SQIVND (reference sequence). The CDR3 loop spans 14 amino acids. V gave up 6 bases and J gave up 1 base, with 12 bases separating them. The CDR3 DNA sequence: TGTGCCAGTAGGAGACTACAGGGTAACTATGGCTACACCTTC. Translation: CASRRLQGNYGYTF.

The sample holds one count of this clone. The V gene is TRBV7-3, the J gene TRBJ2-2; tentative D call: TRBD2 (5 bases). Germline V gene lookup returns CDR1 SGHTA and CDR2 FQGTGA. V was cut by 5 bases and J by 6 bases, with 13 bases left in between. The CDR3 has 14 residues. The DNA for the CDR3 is TGTGCCAGCAGCCACGGTGGGAGCTCCGGGGAGCTGTTTTTT. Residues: CASSHGGSSGELFF.

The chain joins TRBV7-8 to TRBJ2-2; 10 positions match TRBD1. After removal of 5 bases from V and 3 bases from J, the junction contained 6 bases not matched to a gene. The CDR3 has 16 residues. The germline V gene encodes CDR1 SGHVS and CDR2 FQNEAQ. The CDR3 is CASSPRQGADTGELFF. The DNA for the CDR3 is TGTGCCAGCAGCCCCCGACAGGGGGCGGACACCGGGGAGCTGTTTTTT.

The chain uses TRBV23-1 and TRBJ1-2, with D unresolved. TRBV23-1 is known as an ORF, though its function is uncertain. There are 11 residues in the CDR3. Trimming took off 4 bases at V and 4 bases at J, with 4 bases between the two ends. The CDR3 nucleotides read TGCGCCAGCAGTCGTCCCTATGGCTACACCTTC. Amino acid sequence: CASSRPYGYTF.

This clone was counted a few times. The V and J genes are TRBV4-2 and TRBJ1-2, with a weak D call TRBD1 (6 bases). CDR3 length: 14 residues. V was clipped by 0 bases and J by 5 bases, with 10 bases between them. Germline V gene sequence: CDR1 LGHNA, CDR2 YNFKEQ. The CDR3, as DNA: TGTGCCAGCAGCCAAGAATTACAGGGATATGGCTACACCTTC. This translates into CASSQELQGYGYTF.

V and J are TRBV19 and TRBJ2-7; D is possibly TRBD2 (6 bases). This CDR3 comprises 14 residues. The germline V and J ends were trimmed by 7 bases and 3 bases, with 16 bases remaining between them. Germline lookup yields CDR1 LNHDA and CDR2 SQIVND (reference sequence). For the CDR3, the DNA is TGTGCCAGTAACCCCCGGGCCGGGGGCTACGAGCAGTACTTC. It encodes CASNPRAGGYEQYF.

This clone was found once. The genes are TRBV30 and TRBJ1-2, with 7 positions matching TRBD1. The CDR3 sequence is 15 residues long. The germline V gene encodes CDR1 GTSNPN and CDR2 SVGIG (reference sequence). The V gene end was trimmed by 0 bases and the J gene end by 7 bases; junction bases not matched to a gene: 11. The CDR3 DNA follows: TGTGCCTGGAGTGTAGGGGGCTCTCCTAAGGGTGGCTACACCTTC. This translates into CAWSVGGSPKGGYTF.

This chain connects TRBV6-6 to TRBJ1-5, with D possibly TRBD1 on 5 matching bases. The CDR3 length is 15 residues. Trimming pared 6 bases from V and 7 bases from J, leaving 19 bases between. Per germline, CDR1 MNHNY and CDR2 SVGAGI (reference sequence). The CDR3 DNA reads TGTGCCAGCAGCCCAAGGACCGGGGCGTCGCAGCCCCAGCATTTT. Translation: CASSPRTGASQPQHF.